This TCR beta chain is drawn from a study of tissue T cells after allogeneic stem cell transplantation. As for time point: mouse harvest day 7 after allogeneic transplant. Mouse grafts combined 10^7 T-cell-depleted bone marrow cells with 10^6 splenic CD5+ T cells. Using immunoSEQ multiplex PCR, the repertoire was profiled, and TCRdb retains in-frame clones only, with some absent. Here the sample spans around 7,000 clones, 40% to 60% being singletons. Of note for this clone: Gene names follow the mouse nomenclature. The CDR3 end falls 1 residue outside the read, so it is completed with the germline J gene.

The V gene's germline CDR1 is NSQYPW and CDR2 LRSPGD (reference sequence). This CDR3 is 14 amino acids long. The V and J ends lost 1 base and 1 base respectively, with 6 bases between them. Sequencing was carried out using gut tissue. The sequence was collected from a female BALB/c mouse given C57BL/6 T cells with graft-versus-host disease after an allogeneic hematopoietic cell transplant. The chain joins TRBV1 to TRBJ2-5, with unresolved D. CDR3 bases read: TGCACCTGCAGTGCAGGAGGGTACCAAGACACCCAGTAC. Translated, it gives CTCSAGGYQDTQY. The CDR3 in its entirety is CTCSAGGYQDTQYF.